These T cell receptor beta chains were read from a single sample in a study of T cells in Graves' hyperthyroidism and ophthalmopathy. TCRdb reprocessed the multiplex PCR reads via MiXCR and lists one record per CDR3 protein. Of about 500,000 distinct CDR3 sequences listed, 15% to 20% were seen once; the top ten hold about 29%. The sequenced sample consisted of blood. Receptor source: a woman under 40 with Graves' ophthalmopathy. Each CDR3 is given with its conserved first and last residue. D genes are given only for firm matches. Clone size appears in some rows only: once, few, many, or a class for an expanded clone.

cdr3_aa	cdr3_nt	d_call	v_call	clone_size	j_call
CASSYLAGDSDTQYF	TGTGCCAGCAGCTACCTAGCGGGAGATTCCGATACGCAGTATTTT	TRBD2	TRBV6-2/TRBV6-3	few	TRBJ2-3
CAWSGLAGVREQFF	TGTGCCTGGAGTGGCCTAGCGGGAGTTAGGGAGCAGTTCTTC	TRBD2	TRBV30	NA	TRBJ2-1
CASRSTRDSNSYNEQFF	TGTGCCAGCAGATCAACACGGGACTCGAACTCCTACAATGAGCAGTTCTTC	NA	TRBV12-3/TRBV12-4	few	TRBJ2-1
CASSRDTNEKLFF	TGCGCCAGCAGCCGGGACACAAATGAAAAACTGTTTTTT	NA	TRBV10-1	many	TRBJ1-4
CASSVNLQNIQYF	TGTGCCAGCAGTGTTAACCTCCAAAACATTCAGTACTTC	NA	TRBV2	few	TRBJ2-4
CASSQDITGGRNEQFF	TGTGCCAGCAGCCAAGATATCACAGGGGGAAGGAATGAGCAGTTCTTC	TRBD1	TRBV4-2	once	TRBJ2-1
CASRQQVSNQPQHF	TGTGCCAGCAGACAACAGGTTAGCAATCAGCCCCAGCATTTT	NA	TRBV6-2/TRBV6-3	many	TRBJ1-5
CASSLAGAETQYF	TGTGCCAGCAGTTTAGCGGGAGCTGAGACCCAGTACTTC	TRBD2	TRBV11-2	many	TRBJ2-5
CASSQGQGAAGELFF	TGCGCCAGCAGCCAAGGACAGGGGGCCGCCGGGGAGCTGTTTTTT	TRBD1	TRBV4-1	few	TRBJ2-2
CASSPKIRLGETQYF	TGTGCCAGCAGCCCCAAAATCCGACTTGGGGAGACCCAGTACTTC	NA	TRBV7-9	NA	TRBJ2-5
CASLTVNTGELFF	TGTGCCAGCTTAACAGTGAACACCGGGGAGCTGTTTTTT	NA	TRBV6-1	NA	TRBJ2-2
CASSSRQTPRETQYF	TGTGCCAGCAGCTCGAGACAGACCCCTCGAGAGACCCAGTACTTC	NA	TRBV13	NA	TRBJ2-5
CASSLGTGGRISPLHF	TGCGCCAGCAGCTTGGGGACAGGGGGCCGGATTTCACCCCTCCACTTT	TRBD1	TRBV5-1	many	TRBJ1-6
CASRSSGGTDTQYF	TGTGCCAGCAGGTCCTCAGGAGGAACAGATACGCAGTATTTT	NA	TRBV6-1	few	TRBJ2-3
CASSPTSGRANEQFF	TGTGCCAGCAGCCCCACTAGCGGGAGGGCCAATGAGCAGTTCTTC	TRBD2	TRBV3-1	many	TRBJ2-1
CASTEPSYEQYF	TGTGCCAGCACCGAACCTTCCTACGAGCAGTACTTC	NA	TRBV28	many	TRBJ2-7
CASSDLADSTDTQYF	TGTGCCAGCAGTGATCTAGCGGACTCCACAGATACGCAGTATTTT	TRBD2	TRBV2	NA	TRBJ2-3
CASSQDRGLDEQYF	TGTGCCAGCAGCCAGGACAGGGGGCTCGACGAGCAGTACTTC	TRBD1	TRBV6-1	NA	TRBJ2-7
CAWSDRAGQETQYF	TGTGCCTGGAGTGATCGGGCGGGTCAAGAGACCCAGTACTTC	NA	TRBV30	many	TRBJ2-5
CAWSTRAGDNEKLFF	TGTGCCTGGAGCACAAGGGCAGGGGATAATGAAAAACTGTTTTTT	NA	TRBV30	few	TRBJ1-4
CATQTLEQYF	TGTGCCACCCAGACCTTAGAGCAGTACTTC	NA	TRBV2	many	TRBJ2-7
CASSLRDSRGEQFF	TGTGCCAGCAGCTTAAGGGACTCCCGAGGTGAGCAGTTCTTC	NA	TRBV7-2	many	TRBJ2-1
CASSFTSSETPQTQYF	TGCGCCAGCAGCTTTACCTCTAGCGAGACGCCGCAGACCCAGTACTTC	NA	TRBV5-1	NA	TRBJ2-5
CASSLGAGVGSFEQFF	TGTGCCAGCAGCTTAGGGGCGGGAGTGGGATCATTTGAGCAGTTCTTC	TRBD2	TRBV7-3	NA	TRBJ2-1
CASSQDHQTGDTEAFF	TGCGCCAGCAGCCAAGATCACCAGACAGGGGACACTGAAGCTTTCTTT	TRBD1	TRBV4-3	NA	TRBJ1-1
CASSPRPQPQHF	TGTGCCAGCAGTCCTCGCCCTCAGCCCCAGCATTTT	NA	TRBV27	many	TRBJ1-5
CASKKLAGLYEQYF	TGTGCCAGCAAAAAGCTAGCGGGACTCTACGAGCAGTACTTC	TRBD2	TRBV6-1	few	TRBJ2-7
CASSDGTWTSPLHF	TGTGCCAGCAGCGATGGGACATGGACGTCACCCCTCCACTTT	NA	TRBV25-1	many	TRBJ1-6
CASSLGGLAGDEQFF	TGTGCCAGCAGCTTAGGGGGACTAGCGGGAGACGAGCAGTTCTTC	TRBD2	TRBV7-9	NA	TRBJ2-1
CASSQVGNPEGETQYF	TGTGCCAGCAGCCAAGTGGGAAACCCCGAAGGGGAGACCCAGTACTTC	NA	TRBV3-1	NA	TRBJ2-5
CASSAEPRHNGELFF	TGTGCCAGCAGCGCCGAGCCCCGCCACAACGGGGAGCTGTTTTTT	NA	TRBV27	NA	TRBJ2-2
CSARVRNAQPQHF	TGCAGTGCTAGAGTGAGGAACGCCCAGCCCCAGCATTTT	NA	TRBV20-1	many	TRBJ1-5
CASADRAQNIQYF	TGTGCCAGTGCTGACAGGGCCCAAAACATTCAGTACTTC	TRBD1	TRBV19	few	TRBJ2-4
CASSFGLAGGIADTQYF	TGTGCCAGCAGCTTCGGACTAGCGGGGGGCATCGCAGATACGCAGTATTTT	TRBD2	TRBV7-2	NA	TRBJ2-3
CASSTGGGSDEQYF	TGCGCCAGCAGCACCGGGGGGGGTTCGGACGAGCAGTACTTC	TRBD2	TRBV5-1	many	TRBJ2-7
CASSPHSGRAEEYF	TGTGCCAGCAGTCCCCACAGCGGGAGGGCTGAAGAGTACTTC	TRBD2	TRBV28	many	TRBJ2-5
CASSGGTSGSLYNEQFF	TGTGCCAGCAGCGGAGGGACTAGCGGGAGTTTGTACAATGAGCAGTTCTTC	TRBD2	TRBV9	few	TRBJ2-1
CASSRRGYNEQFF	TGTGCCAGCAGCCGACGCGGCTACAATGAGCAGTTCTTC	NA	TRBV7-8	NA	TRBJ2-1
CASSQMSPQTDTQYF	TGTGCCAGCAGCCAAATGTCCCCACAAACAGATACGCAGTATTTT	NA	TRBV9	NA	TRBJ2-3
CSAREATSGSDTQYF	TGCAGTGCTAGAGAGGCGACTAGCGGGAGTGATACGCAGTATTTT	TRBD2	TRBV20-1	few	TRBJ2-3
CASSAGLAGVYYYNEQFF	TGTGCCAGCAGCGCCGGTCTAGCGGGAGTTTACTACTACAATGAGCAGTTCTTC	TRBD2	TRBV9	few	TRBJ2-1
CASSALAGNEQFF	TGTGCCAGTAGTGCGCTAGCCGGCAATGAGCAGTTCTTC	NA	TRBV19	NA	TRBJ2-1
CASSLSSGGYEQYF	TGTGCCAGCAGCTTGTCCAGTGGAGGCTACGAGCAGTACTTC	NA	TRBV5-4	few	TRBJ2-7
CASSFLPPRSGHRTDTQYF	TGTGCCAGCAGTTTCCTCCCCCCACGGTCGGGACACCGCACAGATACGCAGTATTTT	NA	TRBV6-1	many	TRBJ2-3
CATFSAVNTEAFF	TGTGCCACCTTCTCGGCGGTGAACACTGAAGCTTTCTTT	NA	TRBV10-3	NA	TRBJ1-1
CASSLDIPRPDEQFF	TGTGCCAGCAGCCTGGACATCCCCCGTCCGGATGAGCAGTTCTTC	NA	TRBV7-9	many	TRBJ2-1
CASSLRDRLYGYTF	TGTGCCAGCAGCCTCAGGGACAGGCTTTATGGCTACACCTTC	TRBD1	TRBV6-1	few	TRBJ1-2
CASSLGGSSGANVLTF	TGTGCCAGCAGCTTAGGGGGGAGCTCTGGGGCCAACGTCCTGACTTTC	NA	TRBV11-3	NA	TRBJ2-6